The sequence of this T cell receptor (beta chain) was determined in a study of response to subunit inactivated influenza vaccine. From the RT-PCR reads, TCRdb called clonotypes with MiXCR, one entry per CDR3 protein. The sample lists 150,000 to 200,000 distinct CDR3 sequences, around 9% seen once, with about a tenth in the top ten. Study-wide findings and caveats: Authors suggested seasonal influenza vaccinations each recruit few new T cells.

Germline V CDR1 and CDR2: SGHAT, FQNNGV. CDR3 length equals 19 residues. V dropped 0 bases and J dropped 8; count of bases not matched to a gene: 18. This clonotype was seen many times. The antigen is unknown. This receptor was identified in a man between 50 and 59 years old who received an inactivated influenza vaccine. The material sequenced was non-naive T cells sorted from PBMCs, taken on the day of vaccination. This sequence joins TRBV11-2 and TRBJ2-3, with 9 bases identical to TRBD2. The CDR3 sequence is CASSLDRGGRALPHRTQYF. CDR3 nucleotides: TGTGCCAGCAGCTTAGATCGCGGCGGGAGGGCCCTTCCACATCGTACGCAGTATTTT.